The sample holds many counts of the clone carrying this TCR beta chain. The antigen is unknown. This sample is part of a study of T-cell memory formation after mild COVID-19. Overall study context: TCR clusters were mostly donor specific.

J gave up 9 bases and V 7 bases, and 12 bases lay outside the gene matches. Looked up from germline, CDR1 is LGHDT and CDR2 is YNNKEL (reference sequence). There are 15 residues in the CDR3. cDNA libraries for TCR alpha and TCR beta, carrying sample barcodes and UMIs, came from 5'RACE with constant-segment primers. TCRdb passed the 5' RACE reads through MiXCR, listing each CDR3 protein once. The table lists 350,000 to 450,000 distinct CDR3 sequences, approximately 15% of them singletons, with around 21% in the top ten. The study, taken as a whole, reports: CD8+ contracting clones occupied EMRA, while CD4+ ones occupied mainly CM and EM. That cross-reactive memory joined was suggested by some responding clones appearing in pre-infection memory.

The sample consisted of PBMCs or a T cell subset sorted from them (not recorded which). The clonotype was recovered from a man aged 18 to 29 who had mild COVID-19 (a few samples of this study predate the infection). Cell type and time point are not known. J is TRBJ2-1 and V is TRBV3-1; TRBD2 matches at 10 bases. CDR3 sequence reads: CASTRSSGGAVEQFF. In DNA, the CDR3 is TGTGCCAGCACCCGCTCAAGCGGGGGGGCCGTTGAGCAGTTCTTC.